This T cell receptor (beta chain) was captured in a study of blood T cell repertoires in COVID-19 (TCRdb year 2020). About the full investigation: The collaborator samples originated in the United States, Italy and Spain and spanned the acute and convalescent phases of COVID-19. The prospective study material was composed of cDNA or gDNA derived from T cells, B-cell-depleted T cells, or PBMCs. Subjects who had been exposed to COVID-19, were actively infected with it, or had recovered from it provided the deeply sampled blood TCRbeta repertoires that made up the dataset. The repertoires were released in a freely available public database meant as a resource for research on the immune response to SARS-CoV-2. Samples were obtained from the ongoing ImmuneRACE study (first 160 participants) and from 950 to 1,500 subjects provided by 6 global collaborators. Sample metadata almost always included a de-identified subject ID, COVID-19 status, age in years and sex. Where available, HLA class I and class II types were taken from metadata supplied by the sample provider and were not determined by assay-based typing. What the research found in general, with its limitations: The amount of clinical and demographic metadata varied by source and participant and was provided uncurated.

One collaborating source in Seattle enrolled patients during active infection and followed them longitudinally through the course of disease. Whole blood was collected in K2EDTA tubes by collaborating institutions according to the institutions' own protocols. For TCRbeta analysis, collaborators shipped samples as frozen whole blood, isolated PBMCs, or DNA extracted from either of those sample types. TCRbeta CDR3 regions were amplified from genomic DNA using the immunoSEQ Assay, a bias-controlled multiplex PCR. Per the source publication's procedure: Nucleated cell counts per sample were estimated from amplification of reference gene primers within the assay. To quantify the absolute abundance of each unique TCRbeta CDR3 rearrangement, sequence reads were collapsed and filtered. For each sample, productive Simpson clonality was calculated as the square root of Simpson's diversity index over productive rearrangements. TCRdb re-hosts the immuneACCESS table, in-frame sequences only. Its copies lack some clones; in the studies checked, an unresolved V gene accounts for under half of them, and the cause for the rest is not known. V, J and clone size are those of that table, while D and trimming were read from the DNA. This sample lists 250,000 to 300,000 clones; 80% to 90% were detected once. The ten biggest clones cover around 9.6% of the sample.

The germline V gene gives CDR1 as SNHLY and CDR2 as FYNNEI. For this chain, trimming is 1 base at the V end and 4 bases at the J end, and the number of junction bases without a gene match is 6. From cysteine to phenylalanine, the CDR3 is 15 amino acids long. The DNA shown is the 45-base CDR3, in frame from base 1. A remark on this clone: Its antigen is still unknown. No clone much larger than this one lies a single base away; base qualities are absent.

The sequencing sample was made of peripheral blood. This receptor chain uses TRBV2 and TRBJ2-7; TRBD2 fits 8 bases in the junction. The TCR was taken from a woman in her 70s with COVID-19, enrolled during active disease. The CDR3 sequence is CASSEVVAGIYEQYF. In nucleotide form, the sequence is TGTGCCAGCAGTGAAGTGGTAGCGGGGATTTACGAGCAGTACTTC. The CDR3, completed at both ends by the reference TRBV2 and TRBJ2-7 genes, gives the full variable domain EPEVTQTPSHQVTQMGQEVILRCVPISNHLYFYWYRQILGQKVEFLVSFYNNEISEKSEIFDDQFSVERPDGSNFTLKIRSTKLEDSAMYFCASSEVVAGIYEQYFGPGTRLTVT.